The subject of this entry is one T cell receptor beta chain. Its antigen remains undetermined. The DNA is left out, because the CDR3 cannot be placed on it with certainty; the CDR3 is given as TCRdb lists it. Receptor libraries were prepared by 5' RACE. A second PCR of roughly 6 to 11 cycles was run with a J-beta primer mix and a sample-barcoded 5' primer. Each TCR beta cDNA molecule received a unique molecular identifier from a template-switch 5' adaptor carrying 12 random nucleotides. Each sample yielded at least 3 million CDR3-containing paired-end reads. All of the RNA was converted into first-strand cDNA using the Mint cDNA synthesis kit, with a TRBC-specific oligonucleotide serving as the primer. Following uracil-DNA glycosylase treatment, all cDNA underwent a first 18-cycle PCR with the universal primers M1SS and BC2_uni_R. Processing in the source paper ran as follows. For normalization, 1 million high-quality reads were randomly selected from each sample, with every read carrying a distinct molecular identifier. Reads with shared molecular identifiers were discarded instead of being binned into consensus sequences. MiTCR, run with a Q25 quality threshold and the strictest error-elimination algorithm, handled CDR3 identification, clonotype clustering and error correction. A nonparametric unseen species model with Euler transformation was used to estimate a lower bound on total TCR beta diversity. TCRdb itself trimmed the public reads at Q25 with fastp, ran MiXCR and retained productive beta chains. Rows are unified per CDR3 protein, each entry keeping the most common DNA and genes. Clone size and V and J calls follow TCRdb, not the original study. The sample includes 1,800,000 or so distinct CDR3 sequences, with 35% to 50% observed a single time. Jointly, the top ten make up roughly 24% of the sample.

Donors were 35 to 40 systemically healthy Caucasian individuals from Russia aged about 6 to 100 years. Each donor gave ten milliliters of peripheral blood, collected into EDTA-treated Vacutainer tubes. Ficoll-Paque density-gradient centrifugation was used to isolate PBMCs, with at least 6 million obtained per sample. Trizol reagent was used to extract total RNA from the PBMCs, yielding at least 5.5 micrograms per sample. Naive CD45RAhigh/CD27high T cell percentages were measured by flow cytometry on a PBMC aliquot from every donor. This specimen comes from a study of blood T cells in healthy people across ages (dated by TCRdb to between 2014 and 2017). Looking at the study overall: In model experiments, roughly one uniquely barcoded TCR beta cDNA molecule per two T cells was captured by template switching. Donors were grouped into four age groups: young (average 16 years), middle-aged (roughly 37), aged (over 55) and long-lived (over 80). To track age-related changes in TCR beta repertoire diversity, the study relied on deep sequencing normalized with unique cDNA molecular identifiers. To avoid experimental bias, donors of different ages were spread randomly across the sequencing lanes. Using the same blood draw, the study looked at two additional independent replicas of 1 million unique cDNA reads for two donors, one aged 18 to 29 and the other aged 80 or older. Study-wide conclusions, independent of this receptor: Estimates of total diversity from one million sequenced T cells were regarded as lower bounds and underestimates. There was a strong correlation between observed TCR beta diversity and the percentage of naive T cells measured by flow cytometry. As age increased, observed TCR beta diversity per million T cells dropped in a roughly linear way, and a significant reduction was already evident by age around 41. Conclusive comparison of naive and antigen-experienced compartments was prevented by the profiling of bulk unsorted PBMCs. The long-lived group showed more naive CD4+ T cells, fewer expanded clones and increased TCR diversity than the aged group, suggesting age selection. Because the CMV infection status of the donors was unknown, age-related changes in expanded clonotypes may potentially have been confounded.

Per the germline V gene, SGHTA is the CDR1 and FQGNSA is the CDR2. From cysteine to phenylalanine, the CDR3 is 18 amino acids long. The rearrangement joined TRBV7-2 to TRBJ2-5; no DNA check was done on the table's D call, TRBD2. The sample comprised blood. This TCR was recovered from a human donor in good health. The CDR3 region: CASSLVLRASGGQATQYF.